The rows below give T cell receptor beta chains drawn from one sample of a study of identical twins. TCRdb re-derived calls from the 5' RACE reads in MiXCR, one entry per CDR3 protein. The sample yields some 100,000 distinct CDR3 sequences, roughly 6% seen once. Sequencing was performed on memory T cells sorted from blood. The receptors were sampled from a woman aged 50 to 65 in good health. CDR3s include the opening cysteine and the closing phenylalanine or tryptophan. The D gene is left open where the match is weak. Clone size is stated in some rows and not others, as once, few, many or a class when expanded.

D gene: NA
V gene: TRBV12-3/TRBV12-4
clone size: many
J gene: TRBJ1-6
CDR3 DNA: TGTGCCAGCAGTTTACAGGGAACCTATAATTCACCCCTCCACTTT
CDR3 protein: CASSLQGTYNSPLHF

D gene: NA
V gene: TRBV7-9
clone size: NA
J gene: TRBJ1-1
CDR3 DNA: TGTGCCAGCAGCTTTCACGAGGGCCCAGCTTTCTTT
CDR3 protein: CASSFHEGPAFF

D gene: TRBD2
V gene: TRBV7-9
clone size: NA
J gene: TRBJ2-1
CDR3 DNA: TGTGCCAGCAGCCGAGATATAGCGGGGGCGAATGAGCAGTTCTTC
CDR3 protein: CASSRDIAGANEQFF

D gene: NA
V gene: TRBV10-2
clone size: few
J gene: TRBJ1-6
CDR3 DNA: TGCGCCAGCAGGGGATATAATTCACCCCTCCACTTT
CDR3 protein: CASRGYNSPLHF

D gene: NA
V gene: TRBV4-2
clone size: NA
J gene: TRBJ2-2
CDR3 DNA: TGTGCCAGCAGCCAAGTCGATAGCGCGACCGGGGAGCTGTTTTTT
CDR3 protein: CASSQVDSATGELFF

D gene: NA
V gene: TRBV6-2/TRBV6-3
clone size: NA
J gene: TRBJ1-1
CDR3 DNA: TGTGCCAGCAGTTATCCGATTGGAGGGATGAACACTGAAGCTTTCTTT
CDR3 protein: CASSYPIGGMNTEAFF

D gene: TRBD2
V gene: TRBV20-1
clone size: few
J gene: TRBJ2-3
CDR3 DNA: TGCAGTGCTAGTGATAGCGGGAGGCCCACAGATACGCAGTATTTT
CDR3 protein: CSASDSGRPTDTQYF

D gene: TRBD1
V gene: TRBV11-2
clone size: NA
J gene: TRBJ2-2
CDR3 DNA: TGTGCCAGCAGCTACCGACAGGGTAACACCGGGGAGCTGTTTTTT
CDR3 protein: CASSYRQGNTGELFF

D gene: NA
V gene: TRBV20-1
clone size: NA
J gene: TRBJ1-4
CDR3 DNA: TGCAGTGCCCCTGCCAGGGCCCTAGGGGAAAAACTGTTTTTT
CDR3 protein: CSAPARALGEKLFF

D gene: NA
V gene: TRBV4-1
clone size: NA
J gene: TRBJ1-4
CDR3 DNA: TGCGCCAGCAGCCTTCGAGGGGGGGTAAAGGGTGAAAAACTGTTTTTT
CDR3 protein: CASSLRGGVKGEKLFF

D gene: TRBD2
V gene: TRBV5-1
clone size: many
J gene: TRBJ2-5
CDR3 DNA: TGCGCCAGCAGCTTGGCCCTATCTAGATTGCGGGAGGCCGACGAGACCCAGTACTTC
CDR3 protein: CASSLALSRLREADETQYF